Included here is one T cell receptor beta chain sequence, with context. This clonotype appeared a few times. This receptor's antigen is unknown. Base qualities are not at hand, and no much larger clone is one base apart. Reads for this sample came from an Illumina MiSeq. The public sequencing data were trimmed at Q25 with fastp and processed into clonotypes with MiXCR by TCRdb, which kept only in-frame beta chains. For every CDR3 protein sequence, its rows merge into one entry that carries the most common genes and DNA. The sample records several thousand distinct CDR3 sequences, 21% of which are singletons. The ten largest clones add up to approximately 23% of the sample. The germline V gene (reference sequence) specifies DFQATT as CDR1 and SNEGSKA as CDR2. V trim: 6 bases; J trim: 6 bases; unmatched bases: 14. Counted from cysteine to phenylalanine, this CDR3 has 15 amino acids. Only the CDR3 DNA is retained, 45 bases long and in frame from the first base.

CD4+ T cells collected through bronchoalveolar lavage were the source used for profiling TCR repertoires. This specimen belongs to a study of lung T cells in sarcoidosis with Löfgren's syndrome (dated by TCRdb to about 2017). Background on the whole study: Sarcoidosis was characterized as a granulomatous disease that is mostly pulmonary, in which CD4+ T cells accumulate in bronchoalveolar lavage fluid. The repertoire analyses concentrated on Lofgren's syndrome patients.

Study-wide conclusions, independent of this receptor: In alphabeta pairing analysis, TRAV12-1 was found to pair preferentially with TRBV2, and CDR3 homology was shown by the resulting paired TCRs. Multiple Lofgren's syndrome patients were reported to share TRAV12-1 and TRBV2 CDR3 motifs, a finding that suggests public CD4+ TCR repertoires. Recognition of a sarcoidosis-associated antigen was only suggested, and the antigen itself remained putative and was not identified. TRAV12-1 and TRBV2 were reported as the most expanded V gene segments in Löfgren's syndrome patients compared with control subjects.

Specimen: CD4+ T cells from bronchoalveolar lavage fluid. The chain is made from TRBV20-1 and TRBJ2-1, with 7 middle bases fitting TRBD2. The source is a human donor with sarcoidosis (Löfgren's syndrome or another form), or a control subject (not recorded which). The nucleotide sequence reads as follows: TGCAGTGCAAGGGGCGGACTAGAACTAGGCAATGAGCAGTTCTTC. The translation is CSARGGLELGNEQFF.